Listed here is a single T cell receptor (beta chain). Its antigen has not been determined. No much larger clone exists at a distance of one base, and base qualities are not known. The sample belongs to a study of T cell changes during pregnancy in multiple sclerosis (dated by TCRdb to about 2019). For the wider study: The study examined how the T cell repertoire changed over the course of pregnancy in women with multiple sclerosis.

The library was built by means of the immunoSEQ multiplex PCR assay. TCRdb obtained this table from immuneACCESS and retained in-frame rearrangements with V and J assigned. These tables miss some clones; where compared with another copy, unresolved V genes account for less than half of the shortfall, and the remainder is unexplained. The sample table shows 14,000 to 15,000 clones, and just over 85% are seen once. Of the sample, under 20% falls within the top ten clones. Trimming costs V 5 bases and J 4 bases, and their ends lie 14 bases apart. The germline V gene (reference sequence) gives CDR1 as SEHNR and CDR2 as FQNEAQ. The CDR3 goes from the cysteine to the phenylalanine over 14 residues. The only DNA kept is the CDR3, 42 bases in frame from the first base.

The V gene is TRBV7-9 and the J gene is TRBJ1-2; a tentative D call is TRBD1 (5 bases match). This sequence was found in a female donor with multiple sclerosis, enrolled in a pregnancy study. This material consisted of CD8+ T cells from peripheral blood mononuclear cells, taken in the first trimester of pregnancy. The CDR3: CASSVQGDGYGYTF. The DNA sequence follows: TGTGCCAGCAGCGTGCAGGGTGATGGCTATGGCTACACCTTC.